This TCR beta chain was captured by sequencing in a study of CD8+ T cells in alopecia areata listed by TCRdb under 2018. The study in broad terms: Treated patients were enrolled in an open-label pilot trial of oral tofacitinib, 5 to 10 mg twice daily, for moderate-to-severe alopecia areata. Patients stayed on tofacitinib for 6 to 18 months and then had 6 months of follow-up off drug so that delayed response and recurrence could be assessed. The SALT score, which quantifies the percentage of affected scalp surface area, was used to measure disease severity in treated patients. High-throughput TCRbeta sequencing was used to examine T cell clonal expansion in alopecia areata in both the C3H/HeJ mouse model and human patients. On the human side, TCRbeta sequencing was run on scalp tissue and on sorted CD4+ and CD8+ peripheral blood T cells from healthy controls and from alopecia areata patients with either patchy or totalis/universalis disease. Biopsies were taken from tofacitinib-treated patients at baseline and at 4 and 24 weeks of treatment, and a later scalp biopsy was taken in several of the tofacitinib-treated patients. Scalp clonality was compared among normal scalp (n=4), patchy alopecia areata scalp (n=8), and alopecia totalis/universalis scalp (n=8). The RNA source kit depended on sample type: the PAXgene miRNA kit for fixed scalp, the miRNeasy kit for PBMCs, and the RNeasy kit for mouse skin. immunoSEQ multiplex PCR using 35 Vbeta forward primers and 13 Jbeta reverse primers was used to amplify TCRbeta CDR3 regions. General study outcomes and caveats: Scalp TCR repertoire analysis is complicated because resident alphabeta T cells in normal human skin are also sequenced, whereas mouse skin is dominated by gammadelta T cells. Because the treated cohort was small and had just a single nonresponder, larger studies are needed to establish links between baseline CD8+ expansion and response. Shared TCR sequences between patients were less evident than in mice, which may be partly attributable to HLA diversity in the patient population. Compared with normal scalp, lesional scalp, particularly in alopecia totalis/universalis, had higher clonality and more expanded CD8+ clones, which suggests antigenic drive. Scalp clonality and the number of expanded CD8+ clones among the top 100 scalp clones were significantly decreased by tofacitinib. Many expanded lesional clones persisted in scalp and blood during tofacitinib treatment, which may partly explain relapse after stopping treatment.

The treatment or condition label, as the study defines it: oral pan-JAK inhibitor, 5-10 mg twice daily. From alopecia areata patients, peripheral blood was collected along with lesional scalp punch biopsies. PBMCs were isolated by density centrifugation and stained for CD3, CD4 and CD8, and CD4+ and CD8+ T cells were sorted on a FACSAria. As concerns this clone: The target of this receptor is not known. No clone much larger than this one lies a single base away; base qualities are absent.

The receptor library was made with the immunoSEQ multiplex PCR assay. RNA was extracted from all samples and reverse transcribed into cDNA, which served as template for TCR sequencing. SuperScript III was used for first-strand cDNA synthesis, primed with a 2:1 mix of oligo-dT and random hexamers. Amplification bias was assessed with a synthetic immune receptor repertoire, and residual bias was removed computationally. Concerning the study's data processing: Raw reads were preprocessed to remove errors, and CDR3 was defined by IMGT conventions from the conserved cysteine to phenylalanine. To get clonality, Shannon entropy was normalized by log2 of the number of productive unique TCRs and the result was subtracted from 1. Whether scalp clones were CD4 or CD8 was inferred by matching scalp TCRbeta sequences against CD4 and CD8 repertoires sorted from blood. What TCRdb holds here is the immuneACCESS table cut down to in-frame rearrangements. Part of the clones is not present; checked against another copy, under half of the missing clones reflect an unresolved V gene, and the others are unexplained. V, J and clone size are taken as reported in that table, and D and trimming were inferred from the DNA itself. The sample table records more than 90,000 clones; 60% of these occur just once. In total, the top ten clones hold 16% of the sample.

CDR1 and CDR2 (SEHNR, FQNEAQ) derive from the germline V gene (reference sequence). V was cut back by 1 base and J by 4 bases, leaving a gap of 10 bases between them. Including cysteine and phenylalanine, the CDR3 has 14 amino acids. Here the CDR3 DNA is all that survives: 42 bases in frame from base 1. The receptor comes from a human donor with alopecia areata. This chain joins TRBV7-9 to TRBJ1-2; the D gene lacks a confident call. This specimen consisted of CD8+ T cells sorted from blood, obtained between weeks 55 and 65, from a patient treated with tofacitinib. The nucleotide sequence is given as TGTGCCAGCAGCTTAGTCCGCGCCTCCTATGGCTACACCTTC. Translated, it gives CASSLVRASYGYTF.